Below are 13 T cell receptor beta chains sequenced from a single sample in a study of blood T cell repertoires in COVID-19. TCRdb keeps only in-frame clones here, not all; method: immunoSEQ multiplex PCR. Seen here are around 61,000 clones, about 81% observed once, and the top ten hold about a sixth. Sequenced input: peripheral blood. All receptors come from a man at least 80 years old with acute or convalescent COVID-19.

This clone was counted between two and nine times. V is TRBV7-3 and J is TRBJ2-1; a weak D match, TRBD2 (5 bases). Between the trimmed V and J ends, which lost 3 bases and 0 bases, there was a span of 9 bases. Germline values: CDR1 SGHTA, CDR2 FQGTGA. CDR3 length: 15 amino acids. In nucleotides, the CDR3 is TGTGCCAGCAGCTTGACTGGGAGCTCCTACAATGAGCAGTTCTTC. The encoded protein is CASSLTGSSYNEQFF.

CDR3 amino acids: CASSLGTGTYEQYF. CDR3 bases: TGTGCCAGCTCACTGGGTACAGGGACCTACGAGCAGTACTTC. The chain uses TRBV18 and TRBJ2-7; D may be TRBD1 (6 bases). Germline V gene lookup returns CDR1 KGHSH and CDR2 LQKENI. V was trimmed by 4 bases and J by 2 bases, leaving 12 bases between them. The CDR3 has 14 amino acids.

This clone was seen only once. The genes are TRBV28 and TRBJ2-7; a possible D gene is TRBD1 (5 bases). The germline CDR1 and CDR2 sequences are MDHEN and SYDVKM. This CDR3 has 14 amino acids. V was shortened by 3 bases and J by 5 bases, with 14 bases between the two germline ends. This CDR3 reads CASSFRIGVNEQYF. The CDR3 coding sequence is TGTGCCAGCAGTTTCCGGATAGGGGTGAACGAGCAGTACTTC.

The genes are TRBV28 and TRBJ2-7, with 11 positions matching TRBD1. Germline assignment: CDR1 MDHEN and CDR2 SYDVKM. There are 16 residues in the CDR3. The V and J ends lost 4 bases and 4 bases, in that order; junction bases with no gene match: 9. The chain's CDR3 is CASSSLGTGGWYEQYF. The DNA of the CDR3 is TGTGCCAGCAGTTCACTGGGGACAGGGGGTTGGTACGAGCAGTACTTC.

The gene calls are TRBV7-8 and TRBJ1-1; D gene ambiguous. Germline V gene sequence: CDR1 SGHVS, CDR2 FQNEAQ. The CDR3 length is 14 residues. V was cut by 7 bases and J by 3 bases, with 15 bases left in between. The CDR3: CASTAVGIYTEAFF. The DNA for the CDR3 is TGTGCCAGCACCGCGGTCGGGATATACACTGAAGCTTTCTTT.

The chain is built from TRBV5-6 and TRBJ2-3, with 7 bases identical to TRBD2. The CDR3 runs to 16 residues. The trim removed 4 bases at V and 3 bases at J, leaving 11 bases unmatched. Per germline, CDR1 SGHDT and CDR2 YYEEEE. The CDR3 coding sequence is TGTGCCAGCAGCCCGGGAGGTAGCGGGCAAACAGATACGCAGTATTTT. Protein: CASSPGGSGQTDTQYF.

This chain connects TRBV7-2 to TRBJ2-7; D remains ambiguous. V lost 1 base to trimming and J lost 4 bases, with 5 bases between them. This CDR3 is 12 amino acids long. Per germline, CDR1 SGHTA and CDR2 FQGNSA. The CDR3 coding sequence is TGTGCCAGCAGCTTAGGCGCATACGAGCAGTACTTC. Translating gives CASSLGAYEQYF.

This clone came up once. V gene TRBV5-1 combines with J gene TRBJ2-1; 13 positions agree with TRBD2. CDR1 and CDR2 (germline): SGHRS, YFSETQ. CDR3 length equals 17 residues. With 0 bases clipped from V and 8 bases from J, the junction kept 8 bases outside the gene matches. The CDR3 loop is CASSLGYTSGRADEQFF. The CDR3 DNA sequence: TGCGCCAGCAGCTTGGGCTATACTAGCGGGAGGGCAGATGAGCAGTTCTTC.

The rearrangement uses TRBV7-2 and TRBJ2-7; possible D gene TRBD1, 5 bases. V was cut by 2 bases and J by 2 bases, with 10 bases left in between. This CDR3 region has 14 residues. CDR1 and CDR2 (germline): SGHTA, FQGNSA. CDR3 nucleotides: TGTGCCAGCAGCTTAACAGGAACCACCTACGAGCAGTACTTC. This sequence encodes CASSLTGTTYEQYF.

The V gene is TRBV5-1, the J gene TRBJ1-3; D gene ambiguous. Germline V gives CDR1 SGHRS, CDR2 YFSETQ. V was shortened by 1 base and J by 0 bases, with 5 bases between the two germline ends. The CDR3 totals 14 residues. In DNA form, the CDR3 reads TGCGCCAGCAGCTTGCTGAGCTCTGGAAACACCATATATTTT. Its protein is CASSLLSSGNTIYF.

The CDR3 loop reads CASSLQGGEKLFF. CDR3 in DNA: TGTGCCAGCAGCCTACAGGGTGGAGAAAAACTGTTTTTT. The rearrangement links TRBV6-5 to TRBJ1-4; maybe TRBD1 (6 bases). Trimming took 6 bases from V and 8 from J, leaving 13 bases between them. This CDR3 has 13 residues. CDR1 is MNHEY and CDR2 is SVGAGI in the germline V gene.

V gene TRBV2 combines with J gene TRBJ2-1; D is perhaps TRBD1 (6 bases). The CDR3 extends over 13 amino acids. Germline-derived CDR1 and CDR2 are SNHLY and FYNNEI. V lost 9 bases and J 2 bases, leaving 11 bases between the germline ends. CDR3 loop: CASLGTPYNEQFF. The CDR3, as DNA: TGTGCCAGTCTCGGGACACCCTACAATGAGCAGTTCTTC. The variable domain in full, with the rest retrieved from reference TRBV2 and TRBJ2-1, is EPEVTQTPSHQVTQMGQEVILRCVPISNHLYFYWYRQILGQKVEFLVSFYNNEISEKSEIFDDQFSVERPDGSNFTLKIRSTKLEDSAMYFCASLGTPYNEQFFGPGTRLTVL.

This chain uses TRBV2 with TRBJ1-1; D gene ambiguous. V was pared by 7 bases and J by 0 bases, with 9 bases between. The CDR3 covers 13 residues. Germline CDR1 reads SNHLY; CDR2 reads FYNNEI. The CDR3 region has the DNA TGTGCCAGCACGAGCTTCATGAACACTGAAGCTTTCTTT. Amino acids: CASTSFMNTEAFF. Variable domain in full (rest from reference TRBV2 and TRBJ1-1): EPEVTQTPSHQVTQMGQEVILRCVPISNHLYFYWYRQILGQKVEFLVSFYNNEISEKSEIFDDQFSVERPDGSNFTLKIRSTKLEDSAMYFCASTSFMNTEAFFGQGTRLTVV.